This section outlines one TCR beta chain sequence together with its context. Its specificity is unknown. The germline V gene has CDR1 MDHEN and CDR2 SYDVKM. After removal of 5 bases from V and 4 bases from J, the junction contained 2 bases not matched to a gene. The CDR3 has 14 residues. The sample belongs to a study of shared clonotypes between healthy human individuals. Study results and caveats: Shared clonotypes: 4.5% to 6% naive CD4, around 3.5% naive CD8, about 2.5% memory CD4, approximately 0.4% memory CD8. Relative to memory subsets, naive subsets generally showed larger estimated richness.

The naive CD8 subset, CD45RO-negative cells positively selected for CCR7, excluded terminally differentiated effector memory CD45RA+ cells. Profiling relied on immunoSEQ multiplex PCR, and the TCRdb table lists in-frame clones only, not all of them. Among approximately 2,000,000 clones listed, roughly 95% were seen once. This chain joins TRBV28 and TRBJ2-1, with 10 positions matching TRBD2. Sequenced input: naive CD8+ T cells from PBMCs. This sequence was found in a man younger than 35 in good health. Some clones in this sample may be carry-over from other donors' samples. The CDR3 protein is CASSRTSGYNEQFF. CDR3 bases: TGTGCCAGCAGTCGGACTAGCGGTTACAATGAGCAGTTCTTC.